This record concerns one T cell receptor beta chain sequence. CDR1 is SGHRS, CDR2 YFSETQ, per germline. Trimming took off 3 bases at V and 0 bases at J, with 14 bases between the two ends. This CDR3 comprises 16 residues. The time point denotes: newly diagnosed GD, antithyroid drugs for less than 3 months. PBMC-extracted RNA yielded the TCR library. American Thyroid Association guidelines served as the basis for diagnosing Graves' disease. In this cohort, patients came from an endocrinology department located in Xi'an, China. Arm-PCR of CDR3 regions and iRepertoire HTBI primers were used to build TCR beta libraries. Each CDR3 protein gets one entry after TCRdb re-called the multiplex PCR reads with MiXCR. The sample records roughly 430,000 distinct CDR3 sequences, roughly 15% being singletons. This entry is derived from a study of regulatory T cells in long-lasting Graves disease. A further study also used this sample, focusing on T cells in Graves' hyperthyroidism and ophthalmopathy. That report adds: The authors deemed Graves' hyperthyroidism stable absent ophthalmopathy progression within 18 months. Initially, a first-round RT-PCR of the TCR CDR3 employed the HTBI primer set.

This sample comprised peripheral blood mononuclear cells (PBMCs), obtained at new diagnosis, from a patient treated with antithyroid drugs. V gene TRBV5-1 combines with J gene TRBJ2-3; D is unclear. This TCR came from a woman in her thirties with Graves disease. For the CDR3, the DNA is TGCGCCAGCAGCTCGAGCACGGTCACTAGCACAGATACGCAGTATTTT. Encoded protein: CASSSSTVTSTDTQYF. Based on the CDR3 plus reference TRBV5-1 and TRBJ2-3, the full variable domain is KAGVTQTPRYLIKTRGQQVTLSCSPISGHRSVSWYQQTPGQGLQFLFEYFSETQRNKGNFPGRFSGRQFSNSRSEMNVSTLELGDSALYLCASSSSTVTSTDTQYFGPGTRLTVL.